One sample yielded the 18 T cell receptor beta chains listed below, sequenced in a study of Graves' ophthalmopathy and Graves' hyperthyroidism. The sequenced template was RNA, covering the TCR beta CDR3 region. An initial RT-PCR round employing HTBI primers preceded a second-round multiplex PCR. One entry per CDR3 protein results from TCRdb running MiXCR on the multiplex PCR reads. The table has hundreds of thousands of distinct CDR3 sequences, about 20% seen once. The sequenced material came from peripheral blood. The source is a woman under 30 with stable Graves' hyperthyroidism. Some clones in this sample may be carry-over from other donors' samples.

This clonotype showed up just a few times. V gene TRBV6-5 combines with J gene TRBJ1-2; D gene unclear. Trimming stripped 4 bases from V and 2 bases from J, with 11 bases between. Germline values: CDR1 MNHEY, CDR2 SVGAGI. This CDR3 has 14 residues. This chain's CDR3 is CASSFAGGNYGYTF. In DNA, the CDR3 is TGTGCCAGCAGTTTCGCGGGAGGGAACTATGGCTACACCTTC.

This clonotype was counted many times. The V call is TRBV12-3 or TRBV12-4, the J call TRBJ1-5; 10 positions agree with TRBD1. V shed 3 bases and J 4 bases; nucleotides not matched to a gene: 3. CDR3 length equals 15 residues. The CDR3 protein is CASSLWTGGNQPQHF. CDR3 in DNA: TGTGCCAGCAGTTTGTGGACAGGGGGAAATCAGCCCCAGCATTTT.

This clonotype was seen a handful of times. The CDR3 spells CASLQGFGNSPLHF. CDR3 bases: TGTGCCAGCCTCCAGGGGTTCGGGAATTCACCCCTCCACTTT. This sequence joins TRBV12-3 or TRBV12-4 and TRBJ1-6, with TRBD1 as a possible D gene (6 bases). CDR3 length equals 14 residues. The V end lost 8 bases, the J end lost 7 bases, and 15 bases lay between the germline ends.

This chain joins TRBV3-1 and TRBJ1-1; TRBD1 is a possible D gene (5 bases). Germline V lookup: CDR1 LGHDT, CDR2 YNNKEL (reference sequence). V was pared by 4 bases and J by 1 base, with 13 bases between. The length of the CDR3 is 15 residues. This chain's CDR3 is CASSRGVGGNTEAFF. CDR3 DNA: TGTGCCAGCAGCCGTGGGGTCGGGGGGAACACTGAAGCTTTCTTT.

The chain couples TRBV2 to TRBJ2-7, with 8 bases identical to TRBD1. Germline-derived CDR1 and CDR2 are SNHLY and FYNNEI. The V segment lost 7 bases and the J segment 7 bases; nucleotides outside the gene matches: 9. The CDR3 runs to 13 residues. The CDR3 region has the DNA TGTGCCAGCATTACCGACAGGGGTGATGAGCAGTACTTC. Translation: CASITDRGDEQYF. Full variable domain (outside the CDR3, taken from reference TRBV2 and TRBJ2-7): EPEVTQTPSHQVTQMGQEVILRCVPISNHLYFYWYRQILGQKVEFLVSFYNNEISEKSEIFDDQFSVERPDGSNFTLKIRSTKLEDSAMYFCASITDRGDEQYFGPGTRLTVT.

In this sample, this clonotype turned up many times. V is TRBV11-2 and J is TRBJ2-2; possibly TRBD2 for D (5 bases). V dropped 6 bases and J dropped 5 bases, with 7 bases sitting between them. The CDR3 extends over 12 amino acids. CDR1 SGHAT and CDR2 FQNNGV come from the germline V gene. The CDR3 region has the DNA TGTGCCAGCAGAATAGCGACCGGGGAGCTGTTTTTT. Its translation: CASRIATGELFF.

This clonotype was seen at least ten times. The chain combines TRBV20-1 with TRBJ2-2, with no clear D. The ends were cut back, 3 bases at V and 3 bases at J, with 14 bases in the middle. The CDR3 sequence is 15 residues long. Germline CDR1 reads DFQATT; CDR2 reads SNEGSKA (reference sequence). Written as DNA, the CDR3 is TGCAGTGCTAGGCCAGGACCCGAATACACCGGGGAGCTGTTTTTT. Translated: CSARPGPEYTGELFF.

This clonotype was seen many times. The chain recombines TRBV19 with TRBJ1-2, with unresolved D. CDR1 is LNHDA and CDR2 is SQIVND in the germline V gene (reference sequence). V dropped 6 bases and J dropped 4 bases, with 12 bases sitting between them. The length of the CDR3 is 13 residues. The CDR3 region has the DNA TGTGCCAGTAGCAGTAGCGAGATCTATGGCTACACCTTC. It specifies CASSSSEIYGYTF.

This clonotype was recorded many times. The J gene is TRBJ2-5, the V gene TRBV6-1; possible D gene TRBD1, 6 bases. The germline V gene encodes CDR1 MNHNS and CDR2 SASEGT. The CDR3 consists of 13 residues. With 5 bases removed from V and 4 bases from J, the gap between germline ends came to 11 bases. The CDR3 DNA is TGTGCCAGCAGTCGAGCAGGGGCAGAGACCCAGTACTTC. It is translated as CASSRAGAETQYF.

The V call is TRBV7-8, the J call TRBJ1-5; no definite D call. The V and J ends lost 2 bases and 1 base respectively, with 9 bases between them. The CDR3 totals 15 residues. CDR1 and CDR2 from the germline V gene are SGHVS and FQNEAQ. CDR3: CASSLWVESNQPQHF. The CDR3 nucleotides read TGTGCCAGCAGCTTATGGGTGGAAAGCAATCAGCCCCAGCATTTT.

In its sample, this clonotype was seen a few times. The DNA of the CDR3 is TGTGCCAGCAGTTTGATTACGGACAGGGTGAAAGAGACCCAGTACTTC. This codes for CASSLITDRVKETQYF. V is TRBV28 and J is TRBJ2-5; TRBD1 matches 8 bases. In germline, CDR1 is MDHEN, CDR2 SYDVKM. The CDR3 has 16 amino acids. Unmatched junction bases numbered 9, after V lost 3 bases and J lost 3 bases.

This clonotype was recorded many times. V gene TRBV20-1 combines with J gene TRBJ1-2; 8 bases line up with TRBD1. Germline CDR1 is DFQATT and CDR2 is SNEGSKA (reference sequence). With V trimmed by 4 bases and J by 5 bases, 3 bases remained unmatched. This CDR3 has 12 amino acids. Written as DNA, the CDR3 is TGCAGTGCTACCCGGACAGGGTATGGCTACACCTTC. Protein: CSATRTGYGYTF.

At least ten counts were recorded for this clonotype. This chain joins TRBV2 and TRBJ2-7; TRBD1 or TRBD2 may be the D gene (6 bases each). The CDR3 is 11 residues long. The V end was cut by 6 bases, the J end by 9 bases, with 12 bases between. Germline-derived CDR1 and CDR2 are SNHLY and FYNNEI. CDR3 bases: TGTGCCAGCAGGGAACAGGGAGGGCAGTACTTC. The encoded protein is CASREQGGQYF.

The chain recombines TRBV15 with TRBJ1-1; TRBD1 might be the D (6 bases). The germline V gene has CDR1 LNHNV and CDR2 YYDKDF (reference sequence). This CDR3 has 14 residues. V lost 4 bases to trimming and J lost 1 base, with 10 bases between them. In DNA, the CDR3 is TGTGCCACCAGCACGGGACAATCGAACACTGAAGCTTTCTTT. It encodes CATSTGQSNTEAFF.

The chain joins TRBV6-5 to TRBJ1-1, with D perhaps TRBD1 (6 bases). CDR3 length: 16 residues. Trimming left V 4 bases short and J 9 bases short, with 24 bases between. In germline, CDR1 is MNHEY, CDR2 SVGAGI. The CDR3: CASSSLSAGVLTKAFF. The CDR3 DNA reads as TGTGCCAGCAGTTCATTATCGGCAGGGGTTTTAACTAAAGCTTTCTTT.

This clonotype was counted many times. The gene calls are TRBV24-1 and TRBJ2-5, with 10 positions matching TRBD1. This CDR3 contains 16 residues. Germline lookup yields CDR1 KGHDR and CDR2 SFDVKD. V was clipped by 1 base and J by 5 bases; unmatched bases: 6. The CDR3, as DNA: TGTGCCACCAGTGATTTCGGACAGGGGGAAACGGAGACCCAGTACTTC. Its protein is CATSDFGQGETETQYF.

This clonotype was detected ten times or more. Given the absence of the conserved phenylalanine or tryptophan at the CDR3 end, a read error is likely. The chain has TRBV28 and TRBJ1-6, with D possibly being TRBD1 (5 bases). This CDR3 contains 13 residues. Germline CDR1 MDHEN, CDR2 SYDVKM. Trimming took 7 bases from V and 6 from J, leaving 10 bases between them. The CDR3 loop is CASTGGGNSPLHL. CDR3 coding DNA: TGTGCCAGCACGGGTGGGGGTAATTCACCCCTCCACCTT.

This clonotype was observed a few times. This sequence joins TRBV9 and TRBJ2-7; D uncertain. Germline V gene lookup returns CDR1 SGDLS and CDR2 YYNGEE. The CDR3 sequence is 15 residues long. The ends were cut back, 0 bases at V and 5 bases at J, with 15 bases in the middle. The CDR3 DNA follows: TGTGCCAGCAGCGTAGGAGTTTATTCTTCCGACGAGCAGTACTTC. Translated: CASSVGVYSSDEQYF.